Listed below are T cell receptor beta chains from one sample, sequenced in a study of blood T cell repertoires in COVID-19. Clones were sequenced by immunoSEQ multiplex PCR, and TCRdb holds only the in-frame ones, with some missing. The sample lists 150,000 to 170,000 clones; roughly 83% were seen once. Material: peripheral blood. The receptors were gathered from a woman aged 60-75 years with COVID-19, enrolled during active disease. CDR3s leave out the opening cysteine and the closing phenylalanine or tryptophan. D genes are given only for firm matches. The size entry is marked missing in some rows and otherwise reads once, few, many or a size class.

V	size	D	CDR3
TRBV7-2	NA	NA	ASSFRGANYGYT
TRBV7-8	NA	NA	ASSPVQGGILTEAF
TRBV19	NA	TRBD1	ASNQGASNQPQH
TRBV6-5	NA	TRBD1	ASLKTGMAKNIQY
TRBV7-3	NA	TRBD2	ASSSKTPGTSGTPGYNEQF
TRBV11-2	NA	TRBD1	ASTSSQGVYEQY
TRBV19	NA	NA	ASSIRGGPPYNEQF
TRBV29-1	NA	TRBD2	SVVAGLSTDTQY
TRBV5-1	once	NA	ASGRGTNYGYT
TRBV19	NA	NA	ASSTKRTANTEAF
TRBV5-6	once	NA	ASSLAEGSNTDTQY
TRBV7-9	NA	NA	ASSSGQYEQY
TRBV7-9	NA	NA	ASSPGQGNTDTQY
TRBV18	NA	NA	ASSPLSTGELF
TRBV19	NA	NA	ASSIGTFTDTQY
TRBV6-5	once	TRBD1	ASRTDRADNEQF
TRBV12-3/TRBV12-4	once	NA	ASRSRAGYGYT
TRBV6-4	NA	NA	ASSGDGGRGTDTQY
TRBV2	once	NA	ASTEGSRFQPQH
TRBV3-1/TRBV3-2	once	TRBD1	ASSQGQGRNTIY
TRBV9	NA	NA	ASSAPGQLNSPLH
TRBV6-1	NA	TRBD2	ASSAWTSGTTDTQY
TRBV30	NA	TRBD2	AWSVRAGGFQETQY
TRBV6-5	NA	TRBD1	ASGSRGTGIYEQY
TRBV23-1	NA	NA	ASSQWAGQTYEQY
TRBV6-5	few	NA	ASCWQANTEAF
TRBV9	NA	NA	ASSVALGGTNEKLF
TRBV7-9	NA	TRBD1	ASSPPIGTGPNSPLH
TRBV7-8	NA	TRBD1	ASSFPGTGTGYT
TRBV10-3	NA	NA	ALMWRENQPQH
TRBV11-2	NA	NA	ASSLVWEGAGNTGELF
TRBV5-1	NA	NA	ASSRSQAGNEKLF
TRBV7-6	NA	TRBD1	ASTGQGAPGANVLT
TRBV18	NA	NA	ASSRDSHLGSSGELF
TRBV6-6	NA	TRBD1	ASSYSGTGVYEQY
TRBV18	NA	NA	ASSPTGEVRNQPQH
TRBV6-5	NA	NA	ASSSLPPYGYT
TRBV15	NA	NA	ATSRDRGRETQY
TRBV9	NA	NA	ASSVAGEANEQF
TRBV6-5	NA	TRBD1	ASIRDRGGDEQF
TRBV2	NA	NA	ASSVGAVKGYT
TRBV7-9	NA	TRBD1	ASSFYRGRYNEQF
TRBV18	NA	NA	ASSPQEANTEAF